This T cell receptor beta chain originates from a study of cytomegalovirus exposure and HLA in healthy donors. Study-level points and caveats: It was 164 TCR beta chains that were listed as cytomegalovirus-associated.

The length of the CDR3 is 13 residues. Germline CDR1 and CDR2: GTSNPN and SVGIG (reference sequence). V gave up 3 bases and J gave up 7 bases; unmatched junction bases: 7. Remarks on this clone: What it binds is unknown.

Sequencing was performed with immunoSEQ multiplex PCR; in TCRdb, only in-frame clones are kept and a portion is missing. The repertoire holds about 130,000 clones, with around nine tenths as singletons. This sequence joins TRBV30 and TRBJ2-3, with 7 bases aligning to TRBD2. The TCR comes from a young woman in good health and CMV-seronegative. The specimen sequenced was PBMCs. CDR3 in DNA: TGTGCCTGGAGCCTGCGGGAGCACCATACGCAGTATTTT. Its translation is CAWSLREHHTQYF. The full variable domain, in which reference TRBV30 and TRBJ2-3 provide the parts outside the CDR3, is SQTIHQWPATLVQPVGSPLSLECTVEGTSNPNLYWYRQAAGRGLQLLFYSVGIGQISSEVPQNLSASRPQDRQFILSSKKLLLSDSGFYLCAWSLREHHTQYFGPGTRLTVL.